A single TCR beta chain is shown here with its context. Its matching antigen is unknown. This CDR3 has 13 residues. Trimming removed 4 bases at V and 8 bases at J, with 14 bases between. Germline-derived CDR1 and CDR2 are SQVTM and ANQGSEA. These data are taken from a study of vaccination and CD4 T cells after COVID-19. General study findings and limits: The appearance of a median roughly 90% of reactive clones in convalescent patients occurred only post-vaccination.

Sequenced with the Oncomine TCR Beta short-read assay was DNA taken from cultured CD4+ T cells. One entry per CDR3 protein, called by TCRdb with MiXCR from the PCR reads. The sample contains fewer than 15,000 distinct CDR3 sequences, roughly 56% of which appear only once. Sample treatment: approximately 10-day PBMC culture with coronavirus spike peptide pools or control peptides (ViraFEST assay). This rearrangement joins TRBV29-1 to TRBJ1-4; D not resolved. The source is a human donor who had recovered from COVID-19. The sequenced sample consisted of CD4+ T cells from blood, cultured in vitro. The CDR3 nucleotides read TGCAGCGTTGCCGTATCGTCAAGCGAAAAACTGTTTTTT. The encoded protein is CSVAVSSSEKLFF. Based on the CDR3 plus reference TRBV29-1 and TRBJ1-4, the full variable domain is SAVISQKPSRDICQRGTSLTIQCQVDSQVTMMFWYRQQPGQSLTLIATANQGSEATYESGFVIDKFPISRPNLTFSTLTVSNMSPEDSSIYLCSVAVSSSEKLFFGSGTQLSVL.